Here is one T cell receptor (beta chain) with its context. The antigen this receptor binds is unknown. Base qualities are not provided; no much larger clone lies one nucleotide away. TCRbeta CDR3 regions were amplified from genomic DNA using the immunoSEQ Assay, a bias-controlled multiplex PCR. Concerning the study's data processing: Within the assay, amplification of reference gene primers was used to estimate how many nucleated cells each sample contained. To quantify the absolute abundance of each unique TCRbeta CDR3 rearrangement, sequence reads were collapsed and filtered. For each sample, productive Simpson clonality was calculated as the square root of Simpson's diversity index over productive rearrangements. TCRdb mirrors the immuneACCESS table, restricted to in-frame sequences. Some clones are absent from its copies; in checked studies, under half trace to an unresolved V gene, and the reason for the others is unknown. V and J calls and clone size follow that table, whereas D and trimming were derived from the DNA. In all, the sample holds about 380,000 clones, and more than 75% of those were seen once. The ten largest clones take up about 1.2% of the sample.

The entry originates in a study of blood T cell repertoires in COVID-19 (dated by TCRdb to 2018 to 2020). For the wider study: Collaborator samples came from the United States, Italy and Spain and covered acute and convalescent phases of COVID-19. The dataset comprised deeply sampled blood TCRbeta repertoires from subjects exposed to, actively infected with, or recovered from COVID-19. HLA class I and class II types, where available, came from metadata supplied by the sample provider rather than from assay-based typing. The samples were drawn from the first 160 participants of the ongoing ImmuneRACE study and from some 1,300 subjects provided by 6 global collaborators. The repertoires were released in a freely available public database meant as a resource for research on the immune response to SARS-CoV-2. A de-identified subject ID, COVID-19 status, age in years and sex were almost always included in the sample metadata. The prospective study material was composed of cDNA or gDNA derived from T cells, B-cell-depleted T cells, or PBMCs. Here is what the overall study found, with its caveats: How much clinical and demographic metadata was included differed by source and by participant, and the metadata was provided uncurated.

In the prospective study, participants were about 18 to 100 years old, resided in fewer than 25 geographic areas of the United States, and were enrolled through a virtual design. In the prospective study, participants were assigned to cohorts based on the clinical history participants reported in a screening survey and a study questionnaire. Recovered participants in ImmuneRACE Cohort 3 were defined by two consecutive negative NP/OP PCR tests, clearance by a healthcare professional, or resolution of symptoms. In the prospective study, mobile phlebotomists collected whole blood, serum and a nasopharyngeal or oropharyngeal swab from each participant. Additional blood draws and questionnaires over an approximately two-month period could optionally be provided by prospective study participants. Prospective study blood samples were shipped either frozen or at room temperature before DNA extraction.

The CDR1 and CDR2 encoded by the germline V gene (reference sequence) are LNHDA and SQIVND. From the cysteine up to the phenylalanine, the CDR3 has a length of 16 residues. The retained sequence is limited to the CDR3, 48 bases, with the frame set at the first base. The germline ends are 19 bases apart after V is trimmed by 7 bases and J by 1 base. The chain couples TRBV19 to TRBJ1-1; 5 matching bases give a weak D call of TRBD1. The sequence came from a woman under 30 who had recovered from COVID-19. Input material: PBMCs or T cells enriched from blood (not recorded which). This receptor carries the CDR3 CASKGGTLLRNTEAFF. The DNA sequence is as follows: TGTGCCAGTAAAGGAGGGACCCTTCTGAGGAACACTGAAGCTTTCTTT.